This is a list of T cell receptor beta chains from one sample in a study of blood T cell repertoires in COVID-19. Data came from immunoSEQ multiplex PCR; TCRdb stores just in-frame clones and leaves some out. The sample holds approximately 130,000 clones, about 88% seen once. The sequenced sample consisted of peripheral blood. All receptors derive from a human donor in a cohort sampled during active COVID-19. CDR3s include the opening cysteine and the closing phenylalanine or tryptophan. Fields, in order: V gene, CDR3 protein.

v_gene: TRBV5-1; CDR3aa: CASSEGLVRNEQFF
v_gene: TRBV4-1; CDR3aa: CASSQGGQGEYYGYTF
v_gene: TRBV3-1/TRBV3-2; CDR3aa: CASSQALAGRSSYEQYF
v_gene: TRBV5-1; CDR3aa: CASSPRGEGYTF
v_gene: TRBV24-1; CDR3aa: CATSDGQGFAHEQFF
v_gene: TRBV18; CDR3aa: CASSPADEQYF
v_gene: TRBV13; CDR3aa: CASSDRNTGELFF
v_gene: TRBV5-1; CDR3aa: CASRSDPGLVVYEQYF
v_gene: TRBV19; CDR3aa: CASSPAGASPASTGAAYYNEQFF
v_gene: TRBV5-4; CDR3aa: CASSLRGSNQPQHF
v_gene: TRBV15; CDR3aa: CATSNPKGANEKLFF
v_gene: TRBV5-1; CDR3aa: CASSLGPGNSPLHF
v_gene: TRBV18; CDR3aa: CASSPRAGGNEQYF
v_gene: TRBV5-1; CDR3aa: CASSVVKASGNTGELFF
v_gene: TRBV29-1; CDR3aa: CSVEGGASGANVLTF
v_gene: TRBV11-2; CDR3aa: CASSPNPTGGSSYNSPLHF
v_gene: TRBV19; CDR3aa: CASSLLTSPNYGYTF
v_gene: TRBV13; CDR3aa: CASSPGDRDIDTQYF
v_gene: TRBV9; CDR3aa: CASTIRAGELFF
v_gene: TRBV7-2; CDR3aa: CASSLRNYQETQYF
v_gene: TRBV19; CDR3aa: CASIGGLGSEAFF
v_gene: TRBV13; CDR3aa: CASSLGLAADTQYF
v_gene: TRBV5-5; CDR3aa: CASSRNPTSQNTEAFF
v_gene: TRBV7-2; CDR3aa: CASSRGALTGELFF
v_gene: TRBV7-2; CDR3aa: CASSLSSGHDTQYF
v_gene: TRBV28; CDR3aa: CASSFFGSTEAFF
v_gene: TRBV15; CDR3aa: CATGRGQGTEAFF
v_gene: TRBV29-1; CDR3aa: CSADPGGPYGYTF
v_gene: TRBV9; CDR3aa: CASSVDLAASHYTF
v_gene: TRBV12-2; CDR3aa: CASRSEGTSGRTAYNEQFF
v_gene: TRBV7-9; CDR3aa: CANQQASSYNEQFF
v_gene: TRBV6-6; CDR3aa: CASSYSTGGADGYTF
v_gene: TRBV21-1; CDR3aa: CASSKARFGLAYNEQFF
v_gene: TRBV4-2; CDR3aa: CASSHLGAGGGYNEQFF
v_gene: TRBV2; CDR3aa: CASKGGLKLFF
v_gene: TRBV15; CDR3aa: CATSRDSGNTGANVLTF
v_gene: TRBV19; CDR3aa: CASSLRTGFNGYTF
v_gene: TRBV5-4; CDR3aa: CASSLSGTTTDTQYF
v_gene: TRBV19; CDR3aa: CASSIALGSTSYEQYF
v_gene: TRBV11-2; CDR3aa: CASSVAGGSGELFF
v_gene: TRBV5-4; CDR3aa: CASSSRSGRGSTDTQYF
v_gene: TRBV4-1; CDR3aa: CASSQDPRGLSNEQFF
v_gene: TRBV19; CDR3aa: CASSLVTGGGNTIYF
v_gene: TRBV7-9; CDR3aa: CASSPDRPTDTQYF
v_gene: TRBV6-1; CDR3aa: CASSEGWLAGKETQYF
v_gene: TRBV7-9; CDR3aa: CASSLDLVGQITEAFF
v_gene: TRBV11-2; CDR3aa: CASSLDRGKGETQYF
v_gene: TRBV27; CDR3aa: CASRSHRGTGTYYEQYF
v_gene: TRBV27; CDR3aa: CASRTLTASGTSFYNEQFF
v_gene: TRBV7-9; CDR3aa: CASRAELNSPLHF
v_gene: TRBV7-2; CDR3aa: CASSLIGGGRSPLHF
v_gene: TRBV6-6; CDR3aa: CASSEREVGYEQYF
v_gene: TRBV19; CDR3aa: CASSKDRGQPQHF
v_gene: TRBV25-1; CDR3aa: CASSALGGRFVDEQFF
v_gene: TRBV5-5; CDR3aa: CASSPEGRTTDTQYF